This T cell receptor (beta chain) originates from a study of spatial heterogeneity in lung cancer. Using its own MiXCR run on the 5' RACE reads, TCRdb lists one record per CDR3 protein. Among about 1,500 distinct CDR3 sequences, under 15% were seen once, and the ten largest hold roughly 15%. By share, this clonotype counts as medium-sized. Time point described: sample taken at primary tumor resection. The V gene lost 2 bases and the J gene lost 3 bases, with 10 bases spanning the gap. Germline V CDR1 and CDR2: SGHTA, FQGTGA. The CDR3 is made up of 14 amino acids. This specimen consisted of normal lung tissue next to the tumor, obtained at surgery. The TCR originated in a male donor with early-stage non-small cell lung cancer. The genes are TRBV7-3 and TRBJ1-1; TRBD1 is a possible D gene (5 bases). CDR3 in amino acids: CASSLLGRDTEAFF. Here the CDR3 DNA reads TGTGCCAGCAGCTTACTAGGCAGGGACACTGAAGCTTTCTTT.